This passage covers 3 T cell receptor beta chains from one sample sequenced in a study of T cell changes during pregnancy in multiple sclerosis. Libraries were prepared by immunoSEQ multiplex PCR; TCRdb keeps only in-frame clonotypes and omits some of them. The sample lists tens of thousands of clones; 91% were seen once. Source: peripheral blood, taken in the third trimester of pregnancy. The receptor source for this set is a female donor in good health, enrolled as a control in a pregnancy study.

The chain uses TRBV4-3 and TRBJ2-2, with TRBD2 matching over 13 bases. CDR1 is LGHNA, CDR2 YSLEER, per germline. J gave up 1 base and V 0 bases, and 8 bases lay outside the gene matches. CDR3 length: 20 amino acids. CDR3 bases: TGCGCCAGCAGCCAAGATGTGGAGGGACTAGCGGGACAGAACACCGGGGAGCTGTTTTTT. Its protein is CASSQDVEGLAGQNTGELFF.

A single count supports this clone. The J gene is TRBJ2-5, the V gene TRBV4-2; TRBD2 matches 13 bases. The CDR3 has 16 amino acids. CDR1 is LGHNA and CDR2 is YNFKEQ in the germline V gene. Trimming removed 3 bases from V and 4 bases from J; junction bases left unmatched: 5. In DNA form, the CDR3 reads TGTGCCAGCAGCCAGGAACTAGCGGGGGGGCGAGAGACCCAGTACTTC. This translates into CASSQELAGGRETQYF.

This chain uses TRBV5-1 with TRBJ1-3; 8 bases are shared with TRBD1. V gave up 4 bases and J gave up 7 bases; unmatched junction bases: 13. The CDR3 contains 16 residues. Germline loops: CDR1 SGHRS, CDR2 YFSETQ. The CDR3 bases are TGCGCCAGCAGCCCAGGTTCGACAGGGGTCGGGAACACCATATATTTT. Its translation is CASSPGSTGVGNTIYF. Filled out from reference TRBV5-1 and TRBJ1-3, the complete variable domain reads KAGVTQTPRYLIKTRGQQVTLSCSPISGHRSVSWYQQTPGQGLQFLFEYFSETQRNKGNFPGRFSGRQFSNSRSEMNVSTLELGDSALYLCASSPGSTGVGNTIYFGEGSWLTVV.